This T cell receptor (beta chain) originates from a study of metastatic and nonmetastatic thyroid tumors. Study as a whole: The study looked at repertoires side by side in blood and in tumor or nodule tissue from malignant and benign thyroid patients.

The V gene's germline CDR1 is LGHDT and CDR2 YNNKEL (reference sequence). The CDR3 spans 14 residues. V gave up 4 bases and J gave up 10 bases; unmatched junction bases: 11. For this clone: The antigen remains undetermined.

General study points: Malignant thyroid tumors reportedly had TCR beta diversity that was significantly higher than in benign nodules, in blood and tumor.

Patients underwent thyroid surgery, and none had received any treatment before it. Original data processing: To classify distant metastasis in papillary thyroid cancer, a model was built from CDR3 differences across clinicopathological groups. Using MiXCR, TCRdb re-called clones from the PCR reads. None of the V and J calls come from the authors' own analysis; TCRdb made them. The sample consists of 15,000 to 20,000 clones, 30% to 40% of them appearing once. Sequencing was done on a sample of tumor tissue. V usage is TRBV3-1 and J usage is TRBJ2-3; TRBD1 matches 7 bases. The TCR comes from a female donor with papillary thyroid cancer or a benign thyroid nodule (not recorded which). Some clones in this sample may be carry-over from other donors' samples. Written as DNA, the CDR3 is TGTGCCAGCAGCCCCGGGACAGTCACAGAGTCGCAGTATTTT. It yields the protein CASSPGTVTESQYF.